The rows below give T cell receptor beta chains drawn from one sample of a study of CD8 T cells in Susac syndrome. Via MiXCR, TCRdb re-called the immunoSEQ multiplex PCR reads, giving one row per CDR3 protein. The sample holds about 200,000 distinct CDR3 sequences, about 95% seen once. Sequencing input: CD4+ T cells from PBMCs. These receptors originate from a human donor in good health. CDR3s include the opening cysteine and the closing phenylalanine or tryptophan. The order of the fields is J gene, clone size, CDR3 length, D gene, V gene, CDR3 protein, CDR3 DNA. The D gene is left open where the match is weak. Clone size is stated in some rows and not others, as once, few, many or a class when expanded.

J gene: TRBJ1-2
clone size: -
CDR3 length: 14
D gene: -
V gene: TRBV12-3/TRBV12-4
CDR3 protein: CASSLSNRGDGYTF
CDR3 DNA: TGTGCCAGCAGTTTGAGTAATCGGGGTGATGGCTACACCTTC

J gene: TRBJ1-4
clone size: -
CDR3 length: 13
D gene: -
V gene: TRBV29-1
CDR3 protein: CSVEAGYNEKLFF
CDR3 DNA: TGCAGCGTTGAAGCAGGGTACAATGAAAAACTGTTTTTT

J gene: TRBJ1-1
clone size: -
CDR3 length: 14
D gene: TRBD1
V gene: TRBV29-1
CDR3 protein: CSVEDKGGVTEAFF
CDR3 DNA: TGCAGCGTTGAAGATAAAGGGGGCGTCACTGAAGCTTTCTTT

J gene: TRBJ2-2
clone size: -
CDR3 length: 16
D gene: -
V gene: TRBV6-1
CDR3 protein: CASRNGGKRYTGELFF
CDR3 DNA: TGTGCCAGCAGGAACGGAGGGAAGAGATACACCGGGGAGCTGTTTTTT

J gene: TRBJ1-1
clone size: once
CDR3 length: 11
D gene: -
V gene: TRBV29-1
CDR3 protein: CSVAPGPEAFF
CDR3 DNA: TGCAGCGTTGCACCAGGTCCAGAAGCTTTCTTT

J gene: TRBJ2-5
clone size: -
CDR3 length: 14
D gene: -
V gene: TRBV18
CDR3 protein: CASSRTSLQETQYF
CDR3 DNA: TGTGCCAGCTCACGGACGTCACTCCAAGAGACCCAGTACTTC

J gene: TRBJ1-1
clone size: -
CDR3 length: 13
D gene: -
V gene: TRBV12-3/TRBV12-4
CDR3 protein: CASSSLSRTEAFF
CDR3 DNA: TGTGCCAGCAGCTCCCTCAGTAGAACTGAAGCTTTCTTT

J gene: TRBJ2-3
clone size: -
CDR3 length: 13
D gene: -
V gene: TRBV27
CDR3 protein: CASSHAKTDTQYF
CDR3 DNA: TGTGCCAGCAGTCACGCTAAGACAGATACGCAGTATTTT

J gene: TRBJ2-7
clone size: -
CDR3 length: 14
D gene: -
V gene: TRBV7-9
CDR3 protein: CASSLLGHSYEQYF
CDR3 DNA: TGTGCCAGCAGCTTACTCGGCCACTCCTACGAGCAGTACTTC

J gene: TRBJ1-1
clone size: -
CDR3 length: 12
D gene: -
V gene: TRBV7-2
CDR3 protein: CASSLYGSEAFF
CDR3 DNA: TGTGCCAGCAGCTTATATGGCAGTGAAGCTTTCTTT

J gene: TRBJ2-1
clone size: -
CDR3 length: 13
D gene: -
V gene: TRBV12-3/TRBV12-4
CDR3 protein: CASSGQFPNEQFF
CDR3 DNA: TGTGCCAGCAGTGGACAGTTCCCCAATGAGCAGTTCTTC